This is a list of T cell receptor beta chains from one sample in a study of blood T cell repertoires in COVID-19. Clones were read by immunoSEQ multiplex PCR, and TCRdb kept only the in-frame ones, dropping some. The sample records over 200,000 clones, 70% to 90% being singletons. Sequencing was performed on PBMCs or T cells enriched from blood (not recorded which). The source of these receptors is a man between 18 and 29 years old who had recovered from COVID-19. CDR3s include the opening cysteine and the closing phenylalanine or tryptophan. Fields, in order: D gene, clone size, J gene, V gene, CDR3 protein, CDR3 DNA. D genes are given only for firm matches. Rows give clone size only sometimes, using once, few, many, or a class for an expanded clone.

>.|few|TRBJ2-7|TRBV18
CASSPTGSHSYEQYF
TGTGCCAGCTCACCGACCGGGAGTCATTCCTACGAGCAGTACTTC
>.|once|TRBJ2-1|TRBV10-3
CAISDSAARYNEQFF
TGTGCCATCAGTGACAGTGCGGCGAGGTACAATGAGCAGTTCTTC
>.|.|TRBJ2-7|TRBV2
CASSRGYEQYF
TGTGCCAGCAGTCGGGGCTACGAGCAGTACTTC
>.|.|TRBJ2-7|TRBV7-8
CASSLHEAPYEQYF
TGTGCCAGCAGCTTACACGAGGCTCCCTACGAGCAGTACTTC
>.|.|TRBJ2-5|TRBV19
CASSLAGETQYF
TGTGCCAGTAGTCTGGCGGGAGAGACCCAGTACTTC
>.|.|TRBJ1-5|TRBV7-9
CASSLGQNNQPQHF
TGTGCCAGCAGCTTAGGGCAGAACAATCAGCCCCAGCATTTT
>.|.|TRBJ2-1|TRBV11-2
CATSSTPEVHEQFF
TGTGCCACCTCGTCGACTCCGGAAGTTCATGAGCAGTTCTTC
>TRBD2|.|TRBJ2-2|TRBV5-8
CASSRGLAGTGELFF
TGTGCCAGCAGCCGTGGACTAGCCGGCACCGGGGAGCTGTTTTTT
>.|.|TRBJ2-1|TRBV21-1
CASSKGRGKTYNEQFF
TGTGCCAGCAGCAAAGGTAGGGGGAAGACCTACAATGAGCAGTTCTTC
>.|few|TRBJ1-5|TRBV10-1
CASSAGQNQPQHF
TGCGCCAGCAGTGCGGGACAAAATCAGCCCCAGCATTTT
>TRBD1|.|TRBJ1-6|TRBV5-5
CASGELGGQGFAPLHF
TGTGCCAGCGGCGAACTTGGGGGACAGGGTTTTGCACCCCTCCACTTT
>.|.|TRBJ2-1|TRBV11-2
CASSTHIAPSYNEQFF
TGTGCCAGCAGCACTCACATAGCCCCTTCCTACAATGAGCAGTTCTTC
>.|.|TRBJ1-2|TRBV10-3
CAISGYRDNYYGYTF
TGTGCCATCAGTGGTTACCGGGACAACTACTATGGCTACACCTTC
>.|.|TRBJ2-7|TRBV30
CAWSPRLQTYEQYF
TGTGCCTGGAGCCCACGACTTCAGACCTACGAGCAGTACTTC
>TRBD1|.|TRBJ2-3|TRBV7-9
CASSFRWAGGEDTQYF
TGTGCCAGCAGCTTCCGTTGGGCAGGGGGTGAAGATACGCAGTATTTT
>.|.|TRBJ1-2|TRBV3-1/TRBV3-2
CASSQESLYGYTF
TGTGCCAGCAGCCAAGAGAGCCTCTATGGCTACACCTTC
>TRBD2|once|TRBJ2-5|TRBV10-3
CAISVLAGETQYF
TGTGCCATCAGTGTACTAGCGGGAGAGACCCAGTACTTC
>TRBD1|.|TRBJ1-1|TRBV2
CASSEQGAANTEAFF
TGTGCCAGCAGTGAACAGGGGGCAGCGAACACTGAAGCTTTCTTT
>TRBD1|once|TRBJ1-5|TRBV7-8
CASSFKQGALNQPQHF
TGTGCCAGCAGCTTCAAACAGGGGGCCCTTAATCAGCCCCAGCATTTT
>.|.|TRBJ2-7|TRBV19
CASSWTEGGGRDNEQYF
TGTGCCAGTAGCTGGACGGAGGGGGGCGGGAGAGACAACGAGCAGTACTTC
>.|.|TRBJ1-1|TRBV18
CASSPPGIPRSEAFF
TGTGCCAGCTCACCACCCGGGATCCCTAGGTCTGAAGCTTTCTTT
>.|.|TRBJ2-2|TRBV7-2
CASSLGQVNTGELFF
TGTGCCAGCAGCTTAGGACAGGTGAACACCGGGGAGCTGTTTTTT
>.|.|TRBJ1-2|TRBV15
CATSRDLMDSYGYTF
TGTGCCACCAGCAGAGATTTAATGGACAGCTATGGCTACACCTTC
>.|once|TRBJ2-1|TRBV11-3
CASSLDGTYNEQFF
TGTGCCAGCAGCTTGGACGGGACCTACAATGAGCAGTTCTTC
>.|.|TRBJ2-7|TRBV6-2/TRBV6-3
CASSASRSTYEQYF
TGTGCCAGCAGTGCAAGCCGTTCGACCTACGAGCAGTACTTC
>.|.|TRBJ2-7|TRBV30
CAWVTGRNEQYF
TGTGCCTGGGTAACTGGGAGAAACGAGCAGTACTTC
>.|.|TRBJ1-5|TRBV2
CASKQGLSNQPQHF
TGTGCCAGCAAACAGGGCCTGAGCAATCAGCCCCAGCATTTT
>.|once|TRBJ1-4|TRBV27
CASRIHSQGTNEKLFF
TGTGCCAGCAGAATCCATTCACAGGGTACTAATGAAAAACTGTTTTTT
>.|.|TRBJ1-2|TRBV5-1
CASSSQGGNGYTF
TGCGCCAGCAGCTCTCAGGGAGGAAATGGCTACACCTTC
>.|.|TRBJ1-5|TRBV7-9
CASSLREGGDQPQHF
TGTGCCAGCAGCCTGCGGGAGGGAGGGGATCAGCCCCAGCATTTT
>.|.|TRBJ1-1|TRBV28
CASSLYQNTEAFF
TGTGCCAGCAGTTTATATCAGAACACTGAAGCTTTCTTT
>.|.|TRBJ1-2|TRBV7-2
CASSLPAANLNGYTF
TGTGCCAGCAGCTTACCTGCGGCCAACTTAAATGGCTACACCTTC
>.|few|TRBJ2-1|TRBV20-1
CSARVVSEEFF
TGCAGTGCTAGAGTTGTCTCTGAGGAGTTCTTC
>.|.|TRBJ2-2|TRBV20-1
CSASPGESAGELFF
TGCAGTGCTAGTCCCGGGGAGAGCGCCGGGGAGCTGTTTTTT
>TRBD2|.|TRBJ2-1|TRBV27
CASSLGLSNEQFF
TGTGCCAGCAGTTTGGGACTATCCAATGAGCAGTTCTTC
>TRBD2|once|TRBJ2-5|TRBV5-1
CASSLWGEGPGETQYF
TGCGCCAGCAGCCTATGGGGGGAGGGCCCTGGCGAGACCCAGTACTTC
>.|.|TRBJ1-5|TRBV2
CASTSQAQGNQPQHF
TGTGCCAGCACCTCACAGGCGCAGGGCAATCAGCCCCAGCATTTT
>.|.|TRBJ1-4|TRBV11-2
CASSLDRVGEKLFF
TGTGCCAGCAGCTTAGACAGGGTGGGCGAAAAACTGTTTTTT
>TRBD1|.|TRBJ1-1|TRBV11-3
CASSQGGEGTEAFF
TGTGCCAGCAGCCAGGGGGGCGAAGGCACTGAAGCTTTCTTT
>TRBD2|.|TRBJ2-1|TRBV19
CASKGTSGSNEQFF
TGTGCCAGTAAAGGAACTAGCGGGTCAAATGAGCAGTTCTTC
>.|.|TRBJ1-6|TRBV7-9
CASTVGAGPLHF
TGTGCCAGCACCGTAGGGGCTGGGCCCCTCCACTTT
>.|.|TRBJ1-1|TRBV11-2
CASSTSTEAFF
TGTGCCAGCAGTACGAGCACTGAAGCTTTCTTT
>TRBD2|.|TRBJ2-6|TRBV2
CASSEGVAGGYGANVLTF
TGTGCCAGCAGTGAAGGTGTAGCGGGAGGTTATGGGGCCAACGTCCTGACTTTC
>.|.|TRBJ1-2|TRBV28
CASSAGDYGYTF
TGTGCCAGCAGTGCGGGGGACTATGGCTACACCTTC
>.|.|TRBJ1-1|TRBV5-1
CASQGGVGVNTEAFF
TGCGCCAGCCAAGGTGGGGTCGGGGTGAACACTGAAGCTTTCTTT
>TRBD2|.|TRBJ2-1|TRBV6-5
CASTGLAGGHNEQFF
TGTGCCAGCACCGGACTAGCGGGAGGGCACAATGAGCAGTTCTTC